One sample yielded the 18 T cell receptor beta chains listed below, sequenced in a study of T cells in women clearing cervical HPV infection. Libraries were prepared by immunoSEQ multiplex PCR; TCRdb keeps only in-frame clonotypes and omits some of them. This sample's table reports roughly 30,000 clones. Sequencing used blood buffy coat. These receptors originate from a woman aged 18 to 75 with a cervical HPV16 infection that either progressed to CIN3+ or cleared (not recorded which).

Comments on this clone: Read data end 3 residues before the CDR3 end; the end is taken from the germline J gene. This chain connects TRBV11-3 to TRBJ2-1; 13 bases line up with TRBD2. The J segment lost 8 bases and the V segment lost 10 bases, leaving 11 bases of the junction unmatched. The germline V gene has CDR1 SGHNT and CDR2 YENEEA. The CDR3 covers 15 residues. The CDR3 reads CATAERTSGSYEQFF. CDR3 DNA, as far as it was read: TGTGCCACAGCAGAGCGGACTAGCGGGAGTTATGAG.

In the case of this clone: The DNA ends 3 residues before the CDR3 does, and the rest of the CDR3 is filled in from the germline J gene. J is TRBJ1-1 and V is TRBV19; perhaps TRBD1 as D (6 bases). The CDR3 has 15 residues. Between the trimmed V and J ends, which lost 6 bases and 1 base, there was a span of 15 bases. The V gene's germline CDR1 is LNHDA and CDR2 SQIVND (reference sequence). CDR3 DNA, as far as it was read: TGTGCCAGTAGCGACTTACAGGGAAAGAACACTGAA. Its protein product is CASSDLQGKNTE. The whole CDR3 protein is CASSDLQGKNTEAFF.

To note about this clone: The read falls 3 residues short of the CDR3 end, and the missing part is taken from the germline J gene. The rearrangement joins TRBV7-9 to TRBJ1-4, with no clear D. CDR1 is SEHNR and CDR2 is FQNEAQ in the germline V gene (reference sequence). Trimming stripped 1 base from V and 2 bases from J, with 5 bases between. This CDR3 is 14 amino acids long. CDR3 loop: CASSLGRTNEKLFF. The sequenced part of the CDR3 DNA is TGTGCCAGCAGCTTAGGCCGGACTAATGAAAAA.

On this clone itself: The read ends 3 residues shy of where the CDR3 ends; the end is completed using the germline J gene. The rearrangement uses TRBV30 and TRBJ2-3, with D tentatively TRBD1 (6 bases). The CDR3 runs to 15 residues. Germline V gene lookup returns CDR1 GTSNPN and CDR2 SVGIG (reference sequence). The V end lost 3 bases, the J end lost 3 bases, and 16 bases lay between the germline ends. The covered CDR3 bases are TGTGCCTGGAGGGATACAGGGATTGGGACAGATACG. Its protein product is CAWRDTGIGTDT. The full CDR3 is CAWRDTGIGTDTQYF.

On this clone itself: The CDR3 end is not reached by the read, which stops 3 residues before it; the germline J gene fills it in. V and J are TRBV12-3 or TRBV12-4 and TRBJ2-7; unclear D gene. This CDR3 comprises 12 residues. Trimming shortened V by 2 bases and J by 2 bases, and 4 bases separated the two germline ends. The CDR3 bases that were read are TGTGCCAGCAGTTTAAAGGCCTACGAG. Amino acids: CASSLKAYE. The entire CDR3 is CASSLKAYEQYF.

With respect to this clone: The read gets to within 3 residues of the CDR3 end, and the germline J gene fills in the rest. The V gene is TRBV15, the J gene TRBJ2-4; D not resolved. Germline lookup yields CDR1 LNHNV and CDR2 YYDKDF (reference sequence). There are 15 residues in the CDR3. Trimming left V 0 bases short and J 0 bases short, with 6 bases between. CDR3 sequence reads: CATSREGLAKNIQYF. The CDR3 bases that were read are TGTGCCACCAGCAGAGAAGGGCTAGCCAAAAACATT.

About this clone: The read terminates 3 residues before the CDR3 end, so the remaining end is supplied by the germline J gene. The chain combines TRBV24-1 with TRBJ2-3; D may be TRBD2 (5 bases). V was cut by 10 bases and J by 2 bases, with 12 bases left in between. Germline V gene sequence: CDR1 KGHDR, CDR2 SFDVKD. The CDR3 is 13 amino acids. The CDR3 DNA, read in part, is TGTGCCACGAGCGGAAGAATCACAGATACG. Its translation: CATSGRITDT. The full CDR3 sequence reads CATSGRITDTQYF.

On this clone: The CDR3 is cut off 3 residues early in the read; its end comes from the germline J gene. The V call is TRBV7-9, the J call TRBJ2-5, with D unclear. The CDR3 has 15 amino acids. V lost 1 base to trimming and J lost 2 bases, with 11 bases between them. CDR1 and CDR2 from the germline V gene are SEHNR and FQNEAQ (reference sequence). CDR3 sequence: CASSLERPRQETQYF. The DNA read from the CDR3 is TGTGCCAGCAGCTTAGAAAGGCCTAGGCAAGAGACC.

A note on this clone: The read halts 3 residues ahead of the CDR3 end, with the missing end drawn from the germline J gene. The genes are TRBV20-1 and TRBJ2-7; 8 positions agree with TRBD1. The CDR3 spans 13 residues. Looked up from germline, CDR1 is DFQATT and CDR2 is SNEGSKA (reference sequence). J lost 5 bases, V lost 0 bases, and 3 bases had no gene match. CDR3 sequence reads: CSARDDRGHEQYF. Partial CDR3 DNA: TGCAGTGCTAGAGATGACAGGGGACACGAG.

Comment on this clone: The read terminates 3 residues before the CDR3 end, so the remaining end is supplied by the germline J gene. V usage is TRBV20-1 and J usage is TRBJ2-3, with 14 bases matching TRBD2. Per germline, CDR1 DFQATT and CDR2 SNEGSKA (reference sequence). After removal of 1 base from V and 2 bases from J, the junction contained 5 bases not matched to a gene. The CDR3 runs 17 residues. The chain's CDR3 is CSARAPGLAGDTDTQYF. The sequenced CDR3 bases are TGCAGTGCTAGAGCCCCGGGACTAGCGGGAGACACAGATACG.

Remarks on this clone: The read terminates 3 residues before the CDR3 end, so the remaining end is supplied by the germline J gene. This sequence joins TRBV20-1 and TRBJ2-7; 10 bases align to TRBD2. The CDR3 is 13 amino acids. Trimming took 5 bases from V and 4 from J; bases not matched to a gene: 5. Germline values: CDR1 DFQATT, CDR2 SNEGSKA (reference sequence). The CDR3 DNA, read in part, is TGCAGTGCTCCTAGCGGGAGAGTATACGAG. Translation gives CSAPSGRVYE. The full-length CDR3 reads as CSAPSGRVYEQYF.

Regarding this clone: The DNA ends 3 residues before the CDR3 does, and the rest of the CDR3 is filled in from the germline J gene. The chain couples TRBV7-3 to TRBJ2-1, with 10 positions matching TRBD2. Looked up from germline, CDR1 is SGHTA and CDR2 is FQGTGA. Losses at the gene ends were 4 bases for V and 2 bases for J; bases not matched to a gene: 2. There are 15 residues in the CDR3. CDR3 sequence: CASSSSGGAYNEQFF. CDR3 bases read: TGTGCCAGCAGCTCAAGCGGGGGGGCCTACAATGAG.

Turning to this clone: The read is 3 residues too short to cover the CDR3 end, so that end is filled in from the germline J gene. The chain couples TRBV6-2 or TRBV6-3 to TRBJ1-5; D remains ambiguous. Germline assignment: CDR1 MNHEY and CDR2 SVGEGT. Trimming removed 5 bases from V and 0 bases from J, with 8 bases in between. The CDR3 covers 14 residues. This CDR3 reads CASSQHSSNQPQHF. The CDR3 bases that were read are TGTGCCAGCAGTCAGCACAGTAGCAATCAGCCC.

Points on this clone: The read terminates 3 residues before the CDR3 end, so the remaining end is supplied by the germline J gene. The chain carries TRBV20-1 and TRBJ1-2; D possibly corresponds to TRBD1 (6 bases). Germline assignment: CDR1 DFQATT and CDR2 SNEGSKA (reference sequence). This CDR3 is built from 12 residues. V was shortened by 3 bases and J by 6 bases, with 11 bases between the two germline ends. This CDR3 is CSASYRAHGYTF. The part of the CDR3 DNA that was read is TGCAGTGCTAGTTACAGGGCCCATGGC.

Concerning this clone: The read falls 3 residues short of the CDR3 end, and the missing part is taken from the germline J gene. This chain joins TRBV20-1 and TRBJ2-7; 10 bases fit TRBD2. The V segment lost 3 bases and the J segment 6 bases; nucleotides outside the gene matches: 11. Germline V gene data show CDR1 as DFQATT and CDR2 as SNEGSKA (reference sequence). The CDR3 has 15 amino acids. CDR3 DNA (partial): TGCAGTGCTAGCCAGACTTTAGCGGGGGGCCGCGAG. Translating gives CSASQTLAGGRE. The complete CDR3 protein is CSASQTLAGGREQYF.

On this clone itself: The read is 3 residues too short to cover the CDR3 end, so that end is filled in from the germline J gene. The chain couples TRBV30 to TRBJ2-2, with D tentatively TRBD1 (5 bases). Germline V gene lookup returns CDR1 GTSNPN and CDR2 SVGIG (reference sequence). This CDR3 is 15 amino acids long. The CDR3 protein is CAWSVLNRRNEKLFF. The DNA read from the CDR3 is TGTGCCTGGAGTGTACTTAACAGGCGAAATGAAAAG.

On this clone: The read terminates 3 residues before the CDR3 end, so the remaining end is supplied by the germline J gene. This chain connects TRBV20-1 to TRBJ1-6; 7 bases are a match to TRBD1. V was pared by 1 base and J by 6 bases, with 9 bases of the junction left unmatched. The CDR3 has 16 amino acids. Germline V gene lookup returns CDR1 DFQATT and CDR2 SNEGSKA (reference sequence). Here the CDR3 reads CSARVGQSNLNSPLHF. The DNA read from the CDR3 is TGCAGTGCTAGAGTGGGACAGTCAAACCTTAATTCACCC.

Partial CDR3 DNA: TGTGCCAGCAGCACGACAGGGGGCGCCGGGGAGACC. This translates into CASSTTGGAGET. The complete CDR3 protein is CASSTTGGAGETQYF. This chain uses TRBV7-9 with TRBJ2-5; 10 nucleotides match TRBD1. Coverage ceases 3 residues before the CDR3 finishes, and the germline J gene fills in the end. This CDR3 comprises 15 residues. Trimming took 5 bases from V and 5 from J; bases not matched to a gene: 8. Germline V gene data show CDR1 as SEHNR and CDR2 as FQNEAQ (reference sequence).